Shown below are 11 T cell receptor beta chains from a single sample sequenced in a study of vaccination and CD4 T cells after COVID-19. Treatment given: approximately nine-day PBMC culture with coronavirus spike peptide pools or control peptides (ViraFEST assay). Sequencing of the DNA from cultured CD4+ T cells was carried out with the Oncomine TCR Beta short-read assay. TCRdb re-analysed the PCR reads in MiXCR, keeping a single row per CDR3 protein. The data show some 9,300 distinct CDR3 sequences, with around a quarter seen just once and 20% to 30% held by the top ten. No cognate antigen is known for these TCRs. The sequencing here drew on CD4+ T cells from blood, cultured in vitro, taken before SARS-CoV-2 vaccination. The origin of the receptors is a human donor who received a COVID-19 vaccine.

This clonotype came up a few times. CDR3 region: CASSLDIVETQYF. CDR3 DNA sequence: TGTGCCAGCAGCTTAGACATCGTGGAGACCCAGTACTTC. The rearrangement joins TRBV11-3 to TRBJ2-5, with unresolved D. The CDR3 is made up of 13 amino acids. Trimming cost V 0 bases and J 5 bases, with 7 bases left between them. Germline lookup yields CDR1 SGHNT and CDR2 YENEEA.

The chain carries TRBV1 and TRBJ2-5; no check of the table's D call, TRBD2, against the DNA was made. TRBV1 is given as a pseudogene. The CDR3 runs to 16 residues. CDR3 bases: TGCACCAGCAGCCTTGGACTAGCGGGGGGGCGAGAGACCCAGTACTTC. The encoded protein is CTSSLGLAGGRETQYF.

CDR3 in DNA: TGTGCCAGCAGCTTAGTACGGCAAAACACTGAAGCTTTCTTT. It is translated as CASSLVRQNTEAFF. V and J are TRBV7-9 and TRBJ1-1; D gene unclear. V was cut by 1 base and J by 2 bases, with 8 bases left in between. The germline gives CDR1 SEHNR, CDR2 FQNEAQ (reference sequence). The CDR3 is 14 residues long.

V is TRBV6-4 and J is TRBJ1-4; the D is unclear. This CDR3 spans 13 amino acids. Per germline, CDR1 MRHNA and CDR2 SNTAGT. The V end lost 2 bases, the J end lost 7 bases, and 8 bases lay between the germline ends. DNA of the CDR3: TGTGCCAGCAGTGACACCGAAGGTGAAAAACTGTTTTTT. Its translation: CASSDTEGEKLFF.

The V and J genes are TRBV29-1 and TRBJ1-1, with TRBD1 matching over 9 bases. V was clipped by 5 bases and J by 3 bases; unmatched bases: 4. From germline, CDR1 is SQVTM and CDR2 ANQGSEA. The CDR3 runs 13 residues. CDR3 amino acids: CSVSTGGDTEAFF. Written as DNA, the CDR3 is TGCAGCGTTAGTACAGGGGGCGACACTGAAGCTTTCTTT.

The rearrangement joins TRBV7-9 to TRBJ2-6; D assignment may be TRBD1 or TRBD2 (5 bases each). The V end lost 5 bases, the J end lost 0 bases, and 20 bases lay between the germline ends. Per the germline V gene, CDR1 is SEHNR and CDR2 is FQNEAQ (reference sequence). The CDR3 is 19 amino acids. In nucleotides, the CDR3 is TGTGCCAGCAGCCGGTCCCGGGTCGGGGCCCCCTCTGGGGCCAACGTCCTGACTTTC. Translating gives CASSRSRVGAPSGANVLTF. Full variable domain (missing parts from reference TRBV7-9 and TRBJ2-6): DTGVSQNPRHKITKRGQNVTFRCDPISEHNRLYWYRQTLGQGPEFLTYFQNEAQLEKSRLLSDRFSAERPKGSFSTLEIQRTEQGDSAMYLCASSRSRVGAPSGANVLTFGAGSRLTVL.

The chain uses TRBV5-1 and TRBJ2-5; a possible D gene is TRBD2 (5 bases). This CDR3 spans 14 amino acids. V lost 1 base and J lost 4, with 11 bases in between. Germline CDR1 reads SGHRS; CDR2 reads YFSETQ. The CDR3 is CASSLSGGPETQYF. Written as DNA, the CDR3 is TGCGCCAGCAGCTTGTCTGGCGGGCCAGAGACCCAGTACTTC.

V and J are TRBV2 and TRBJ2-1; a weak D match, TRBD2 (5 bases). Germline V CDR1 and CDR2: SNHLY, FYNNEI. Trimming removed 5 bases from V and 7 bases from J, with 12 bases in between. The CDR3 loop spans 13 amino acids. CDR3 sequence reads: CASSPVRRNEQFF. CDR3 nucleotides: TGTGCCAGCAGTCCCGTCAGGAGGAATGAGCAGTTCTTC.

The chain uses TRBV20-1 and TRBJ2-1; 7 bases fit TRBD2. Trimming at V came to 3 bases and at J to 10 bases, leaving 6 bases not matched to a gene. The length of the CDR3 is 12 residues. Per germline, CDR1 DFQATT and CDR2 SNEGSKA (reference sequence). CDR3 in amino acids: CSASGAAGEQFF. CDR3 sequence (DNA): TGCAGTGCTAGCGGGGCAGCGGGAGAGCAGTTCTTC.

The chain combines TRBV20-1 with TRBJ2-5, with 10 bases lining up with TRBD2. This CDR3 comprises 14 residues. V gave up 6 bases and J gave up 5 bases; unmatched junction bases: 9. Germline V CDR1 and CDR2: DFQATT, SNEGSKA (reference sequence). CDR3 sequence (DNA): TGCAGTGCGGGGAGCGGGGGGGCCGGGGAGACCCAGTACTTC. Amino acid sequence: CSAGSGGAGETQYF.

This chain links TRBV30 with TRBJ1-2, with 10 bases lining up with TRBD1. V was clipped by 5 bases and J by 2 bases; unmatched bases: 2. The germline gives CDR1 GTSNPN, CDR2 SVGIG (reference sequence). The CDR3 has 13 amino acids. The CDR3: CAWDRGRNYGYTF. In DNA form, the CDR3 reads TGTGCCTGGGACAGGGGGCGCAACTATGGCTACACCTTC.